The rows below give T cell receptor beta chains drawn from one sample of a study of blood T cell repertoires in COVID-19. TCRdb keeps only in-frame clones here, not all; method: immunoSEQ multiplex PCR. The data show some 120,000 clones, about 88% seen once. Sequenced material: peripheral blood. Receptor source: a man in his fifties or sixties with active COVID-19. Each CDR3 is given with its conserved first and last residue. The D gene is left open where the match is weak. Expanded clones are given a class, and other clones once, few, many or no size at all.

cdr3_aa cdr3_nt j_call d_call clone_size v_call
CASSLKRGGRQETQYF TGTGCCAGCAGCTTAAAGCGGGGGGGCCGGCAAGAGACCCAGTACTTC TRBJ2-5 TRBD2 NA TRBV11-2
CASSLLADTQYF TGTGCCAGCAGCCTACTAGCAGATACGCAGTATTTT TRBJ2-3 NA NA TRBV3-1/TRBV3-2
CASSLSPGQGGTDTQYF TGTGCCAGCAGCCTCTCTCCGGGACAGGGTGGCACAGATACGCAGTATTTT TRBJ2-3 TRBD1 NA TRBV9
CASRRDRAGVTGELFF TGTGCCAGCAGACGCGACAGGGCGGGCGTCACCGGGGAGCTGTTTTTT TRBJ2-2 TRBD1 NA TRBV11-2
CASSLYLGPGQYSPLHF TGTGCCAGCAGCCTTTACCTGGGACCGGGACAATACTCACCCCTCCACTTT TRBJ1-6 NA NA TRBV14
CASSMGLAGGGNIQYF TGTGCCAGTAGTATGGGACTAGCGGGGGGCGGAAACATTCAGTACTTC TRBJ2-4 TRBD2 NA TRBV19
CASSGGGPAQETQYF TGCGCCAGCAGTGGAGGGGGCCCTGCACAAGAGACCCAGTACTTC TRBJ2-5 TRBD1 NA TRBV10-2
CASSTRGRPSYNEQFF TGTGCCAGTAGTACCCGGGGTAGACCCTCCTACAATGAGCAGTTCTTC TRBJ2-1 NA NA TRBV19
CASSLRGGEQFF TGTGCCAGCAGCTTACGCGGGGGTGAGCAGTTCTTC TRBJ2-1 TRBD2 NA TRBV13
CASSDDRNTEAFF TGTGCCAGCAGCGATGACAGGAACACTGAAGCTTTCTTT TRBJ1-1 NA NA TRBV2
CASSTIGQGGSYEQYF TGTGCCAGTAGCACCATCGGTCAGGGGGGCTCCTACGAGCAGTACTTC TRBJ2-7 NA NA TRBV19
CASSLRGLAGAEQFF TGTGCCAGCAGTCTACGGGGACTAGCGGGAGCCGAGCAGTTCTTC TRBJ2-1 TRBD2 NA TRBV6-5
CASSLLDRGNLGYTF TGTGCCAGCAGCCTCCTGGACAGGGGAAATCTGGGCTACACCTTC TRBJ1-2 TRBD1 once TRBV9
CASSLGREGYGYTF TGTGCCAGCAGCTTAGGGCGGGAGGGCTATGGCTACACCTTC TRBJ1-2 NA NA TRBV7-9
CASGLVLAGQQETQYF TGTGCTAGTGGTTTGGTACTTGCGGGGCAGCAAGAGACCCAGTACTTC TRBJ2-5 NA once TRBV12-5
CASSTTGDQPQHF TGTGCCAGCAGCACGACAGGGGACCAGCCCCAGCATTTT TRBJ1-5 TRBD1 NA TRBV3-1/TRBV3-2
CASSQGGGHDNEQFF TGTGCCAGCAGCCAGGGCGGGGGCCACGACAATGAGCAGTTCTTC TRBJ2-1 NA NA TRBV3-1/TRBV3-2
CASSRTSGRGGRQETQYF TGTGCCAGCAGCCGAACTAGCGGGAGGGGAGGGAGGCAAGAGACCCAGTACTTC TRBJ2-5 TRBD2 NA TRBV6-6
CASSLGHSSYEQYF TGTGCCAGCAGCTTAGGGCATTCCTCCTACGAGCAGTACTTC TRBJ2-7 NA NA TRBV11-2
CASSQEGPYNEQFF TGTGCCAGCAGCCAAGAGGGGCCATACAATGAGCAGTTCTTC TRBJ2-1 NA NA TRBV14
CASRGDQGYGYTF TGTGCCAGTAGGGGGGACCAGGGGTATGGCTACACCTTC TRBJ1-2 NA NA TRBV19
CASSLLTKIITGDGYTF TGTGCCAGCAGCTTACTTACAAAAATCATCACAGGAGATGGCTACACCTTC TRBJ1-2 NA NA TRBV11-2
CASSTDRVLTHEQYF TGTGCCAGCAGTACGGACAGGGTGCTAACCCACGAGCAGTACTTC TRBJ2-7 TRBD1 NA TRBV2
CASSQPGTGEQFF TGTGCCAGCAGCCAACCCGGGACTGGGGAGCAGTTCTTC TRBJ2-1 NA NA TRBV3-1/TRBV3-2
CASSLFATSGWVENEQFF TGCGCCAGCAGCTTGTTCGCCACTAGCGGGTGGGTAGAGAATGAGCAGTTCTTC TRBJ2-1 TRBD2 NA TRBV5-1
CASSLEIAGGRETQYF TGTGCCAGCAGCTTGGAGATAGCGGGGGGGCGAGAGACCCAGTACTTC TRBJ2-5 TRBD2 NA TRBV5-6
CASSLGAFEAFF TGTGCCAGCAGTTTGGGGGCCTTTGAAGCTTTCTTT TRBJ1-1 NA NA TRBV12-3/TRBV12-4
CASSPFGGEGTEAFF TGTGCCAGCAGCCCCTTTGGAGGCGAAGGCACTGAAGCTTTCTTT TRBJ1-1 NA NA TRBV9
CASSFPSEREMWTGELFF TGTGCCAGCAGCTTTCCATCTGAGCGGGAGATGTGGACCGGGGAGCTGTTTTTT TRBJ2-2 TRBD2 NA TRBV11-2
CASSLGLAGRYSYEQYF TGTGCCAGCAGCTTGGGACTAGCGGGCCGATACTCCTACGAGCAGTACTTC TRBJ2-7 TRBD2 NA TRBV5-4
CASSTPGQGQYF TGTGCCAGTAGTACCCCCGGACAGGGGCAGTATTTT TRBJ2-3 TRBD1 NA TRBV19
CASSLADTRLNTEAFF TGTGCCAGCAGCTTAGCAGACACACGATTGAACACTGAAGCTTTCTTT TRBJ1-1 NA NA TRBV11-2
CASITQGEAFF TGTGCCAGCATCACACAGGGGGAAGCTTTCTTT TRBJ1-1 TRBD1 once TRBV6-5
CASSLGQRTEAFF TGTGCCAGCAGCTTGGGACAGAGGACTGAAGCTTTCTTT TRBJ1-1 TRBD1 NA TRBV7-9
CASSESSGGAGIVKTQYF TGCGCCAGCAGTGAGAGTAGCGGGGGGGCGGGTATCGTGAAGACCCAGTACTTC TRBJ2-5 TRBD2 NA TRBV10-2
CAISDSGQASGANVLTF TGTGCCATCAGTGATTCGGGACAGGCGTCTGGGGCCAACGTCCTGACTTTC TRBJ2-6 TRBD1 NA TRBV10-3
CASSLDGRAQETQYF TGCGCCAGCAGCTTGGACGGCAGGGCCCAAGAGACCCAGTACTTC TRBJ2-5 NA NA TRBV5-1
CASSMRTGGHGYTF TGTGCCAGCAGCATGAGGACAGGGGGTCATGGCTACACCTTC TRBJ1-2 TRBD1 NA TRBV5-4
CASSSPRRTGVSYEQYF TGTGCCAGCAGCAGTCCCCGACGGACAGGGGTTTCCTACGAGCAGTACTTC TRBJ2-7 TRBD1 NA TRBV11-2
CASSLAGDRTDTQYF TGCGCCAGCAGCCTAGCGGGGGACAGGACAGATACGCAGTATTTT TRBJ2-3 TRBD2 NA TRBV5-1
CASSQGLADNNEQFF TGTGCCAGCAGTCAAGGACTAGCGGACAACAATGAGCAGTTCTTC TRBJ2-1 TRBD2 NA TRBV3-1/TRBV3-2
CATSDSRLPDNQPQHF TGTGCCACCAGTGATTCGCGGTTACCAGACAATCAGCCCCAGCATTTT TRBJ1-5 NA NA TRBV24-1
CASSKGDYSYGYTF TGTGCCAGCTCAAAGGGGGACTATAGTTATGGCTACACCTTC TRBJ1-2 NA NA TRBV11-3
CASSPGQGGSTEAFF TGCGCCAGCAGCCCGGGACAGGGGGGAAGCACTGAAGCTTTCTTT TRBJ1-1 TRBD1 NA TRBV5-1
CASSLVYRDKGKKGMNTEAFF TGTGCCAGTAGCCTAGTATATCGGGACAAGGGAAAAAAGGGGATGAACACTGAAGCTTTCTTT TRBJ1-1 NA NA TRBV19
CASSEGRTGELFF TGTGCCAGCAGTGAAGGGCGGACCGGGGAGCTGTTTTTT TRBJ2-2 NA NA TRBV6-1
CASSISGVGNSPLHF TGTGCCAGTAGTATCTCCGGGGTCGGGAATTCACCCCTCCACTTT TRBJ1-6 NA NA TRBV19
CASSVHGGLSEKLFF TGTGCCAGCAGCGTCCACGGAGGTCTTAGCGAAAAACTGTTTTTT TRBJ1-4 NA NA TRBV9
CASSFTVQRQTQYF TGTGCCAGCAGTTTTACCGTGCAGCGGCAGACCCAGTACTTC TRBJ2-5 NA NA TRBV6-5
CASSLYRGNEKLFF TGCGCCAGCAGCTTGTACAGGGGAAATGAAAAACTGTTTTTT TRBJ1-4 TRBD1 NA TRBV5-1
CSVPRQASSNYGYTF TGCAGCGTGCCCCGACAGGCCAGCTCTAACTATGGCTACACCTTC TRBJ1-2 NA NA TRBV29-1
CASSRQVFSYEQYF TGTGCCAGTAGTAGACAGGTATTCTCCTACGAGCAGTACTTC TRBJ2-7 NA NA TRBV19
CASSRQGVGGYTF TGTGCCAGCAGCCGACAGGGGGTCGGGGGCTACACCTTC TRBJ1-2 TRBD1 NA TRBV7-8
CASSFQPGLAGGQSTDTQYF TGTGCCAGCAGCTTTCAACCCGGACTAGCGGGGGGCCAGAGCACAGATACGCAGTATTTT TRBJ2-3 TRBD2 once TRBV4-2
CASSVGLASYNEQFF TGTGCCAGCAGTGTTGGACTAGCGTCTTACAATGAGCAGTTCTTC TRBJ2-1 TRBD2 NA TRBV2
CASSQGAGGALNEQFF TGTGCCAGCAGCCAGGGGGCCGGGGGGGCTCTCAATGAGCAGTTCTTC TRBJ2-1 TRBD2 NA TRBV4-2
CASSRTGWEQFF TGTGCCAGCAGCCGAACGGGATGGGAGCAGTTCTTC TRBJ2-1 NA few TRBV5-8
CASSLEPDTQYF TGCGCCAGCAGCTTGGAGCCAGATACGCAGTATTTT TRBJ2-3 NA NA TRBV5-1
CASSPSGAKEAFF TGTGCCAGCAGTCCCTCAGGGGCGAAGGAAGCTTTCTTT TRBJ1-1 NA NA TRBV12-3/TRBV12-4